These 12 T cell receptor beta chains share one sample of origin, sequenced in a study of blood T cell repertoires in COVID-19. The repertoire was sequenced with immunoSEQ multiplex PCR; TCRdb's copy has only in-frame clones and lacks some. The sample includes around 100,000 clones, more than 65% of them seen just once. Sequenced sample: peripheral blood. The receptors shown here come from a woman aged 65 to 85 with acute or convalescent COVID-19.

This chain links TRBV7-9 with TRBJ2-7; 12 bases map to TRBD1. The CDR3 is 16 residues long. The germline gives CDR1 SEHNR, CDR2 FQNEAQ (reference sequence). J was trimmed by 0 bases and V by 5 bases; bases with no gene match: 5. CDR3 in amino acids: CASSLGQGAFSYEQYF. DNA of the CDR3: TGTGCCAGCAGCCTGGGACAGGGGGCTTTCTCCTACGAGCAGTACTTC.

CDR3 bases: TGTGCCAGCAGCGGCCGACAGGGGGGCATTCAGTACTTC. Encoded protein: CASSGRQGGIQYF. The chain carries TRBV7-8 and TRBJ2-4; 9 nucleotides agree with TRBD1. The germline CDR1 and CDR2 sequences are SGHVS and FQNEAQ. The CDR3 extends over 13 amino acids. Trimming took 5 bases from V and 9 from J; bases not matched to a gene: 5.

V gene TRBV7-9 combines with J gene TRBJ2-1, with 8 bases that match TRBD2. This CDR3 has 14 residues. Germline CDR1 and CDR2: SEHNR and FQNEAQ (reference sequence). After removal of 2 bases from V and 7 bases from J, the junction contained 4 bases not matched to a gene. The CDR3 nucleotides read TGTGCCAGCAGCTTAAATGCGGGGGGAAATGAGCAGTTCTTC. Translated, it gives CASSLNAGGNEQFF.

The chain employs TRBV5-5 and TRBJ1-1; D uncertain. V was shortened by 1 base and J by 1 base, with 8 bases between the two germline ends. This CDR3 has 14 amino acids. The germline V gene has CDR1 SGHKS and CDR2 YYEKEE (reference sequence). CDR3 coding DNA: TGTGCCAGCAGCTTGTCCTCCTGGAACACTGAAGCTTTCTTT. This translates into CASSLSSWNTEAFF.

DNA of the CDR3: TGCGCCAGCAGATCGGACTTCGGGCAACAAGAGACCCAGTACTTC. Translation: CASRSDFGQQETQYF. The V and J genes are TRBV5-1 and TRBJ2-5, with TRBD2 as a possible D gene (5 bases). CDR1 is SGHRS, CDR2 YFSETQ, per germline. Deletions cut 5 bases from V and 2 bases from J, with 16 bases between. The CDR3 contains 15 residues. The variable domain in full, completed from reference TRBV5-1 and TRBJ2-5, reads KAGVTQTPRYLIKTRGQQVTLSCSPISGHRSVSWYQQTPGQGLQFLFEYFSETQRNKGNFPGRFSGRQFSNSRSEMNVSTLELGDSALYLCASRSDFGQQETQYFGPGTRLLVL.

V usage is TRBV3-1 (or the pseudogene TRBV3-2) and J usage is TRBJ1-1; perhaps TRBD1 as D (5 bases). Germline CDR1 is LGHDT and CDR2 is YNNKEL (reference sequence). The CDR3 sequence is 14 residues long. Trimming removed 4 bases from V and 3 bases from J, with 12 bases in between. The CDR3: CASSPIQGDTEAFF. CDR3 bases: TGTGCCAGCAGCCCTATCCAAGGGGACACTGAAGCTTTCTTT.

CDR3 sequence reads: CASSPGNRNNEQFF. The DNA of the CDR3 is TGTGCCAGCAGCCCAGGGAACAGGAACAATGAGCAGTTCTTC. The chain is built from TRBV11-2 and TRBJ2-1; D might be TRBD1 (5 bases). Germline CDR1 reads SGHAT; CDR2 reads FQNNGV. The CDR3 is made up of 14 amino acids. Deletions cut 5 bases from V and 5 bases from J, with 13 bases between.

The chain uses TRBV7-9 and TRBJ1-6, with unresolved D. The CDR3 is 13 residues long. Germline V gene lookup returns CDR1 SEHNR and CDR2 FQNEAQ (reference sequence). The V end was cut by 3 bases, the J end by 8 bases, with 8 bases between. The DNA for the CDR3 is TGTGCCAGCAGCTTCGTTCGGGATTCACCCCTCCACTTT. Protein sequence: CASSFVRDSPLHF.

The rearrangement links TRBV15 to TRBJ1-2; 9 nucleotides align to TRBD1. Looked up from germline, CDR1 is LNHNV and CDR2 is YYDKDF (reference sequence). CDR3 length equals 19 residues. V lost 3 bases, J lost 2 bases, and 16 bases stayed unmatched. The CDR3 spells CATSSDTGGAARKNYGYTF. DNA of the CDR3: TGTGCCACCAGCAGCGATACAGGGGGCGCGGCGCGGAAAAACTATGGCTACACCTTC.

The chain couples TRBV14 to TRBJ1-1, with a tentative D call TRBD1 (6 bases). CDR1 is SGHDN and CDR2 is FVKESK in the germline V gene. The length of the CDR3 is 15 residues. V was pared by 5 bases and J by 0 bases, with 13 bases between. The CDR3 sequence is CASSFRQAMNTEAFF. The CDR3 bases are TGTGCCAGCAGCTTCCGACAGGCTATGAACACTGAAGCTTTCTTT.

The V call is TRBV14, the J call TRBJ2-1; no reliable D call. The V gene lost 0 bases and the J gene lost 9 bases, with 9 bases spanning the gap. The germline gives CDR1 SGHDN, CDR2 FVKESK. This CDR3 comprises 13 residues. The CDR3 DNA is TGTGCCAGCAGCCAAGATCCAGTTGCTGAGCAGTTCTTC. It codes for CASSQDPVAEQFF.

This clone showed up just once. The V gene is TRBV27, the J gene TRBJ1-3; TRBD1 matches at 7 bases. Looked up from germline, CDR1 is MNHEY and CDR2 is SMNVEV (reference sequence). The CDR3 is 15 residues long. Trimming cost V 5 bases and J 4 bases; bases outside gene matches: 8. The CDR3 here is CASSPQTGYGNTIYF. CDR3 in DNA: TGTGCCAGCAGTCCCCAGACAGGGTACGGAAACACCATATATTTT.